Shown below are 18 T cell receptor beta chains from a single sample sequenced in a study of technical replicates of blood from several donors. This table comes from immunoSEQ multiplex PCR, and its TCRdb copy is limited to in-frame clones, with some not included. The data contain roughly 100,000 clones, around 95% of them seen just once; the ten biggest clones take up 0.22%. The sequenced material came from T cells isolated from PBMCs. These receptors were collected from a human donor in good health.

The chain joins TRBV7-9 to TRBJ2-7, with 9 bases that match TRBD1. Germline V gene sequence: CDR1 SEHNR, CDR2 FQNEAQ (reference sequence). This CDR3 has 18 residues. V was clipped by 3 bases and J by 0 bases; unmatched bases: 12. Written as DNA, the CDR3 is TGTGCCAGCAGCTTCCCCACTTTACAACAGGGGGCCTCCTACGAGCAGTACTTC. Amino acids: CASSFPTLQQGASYEQYF.

Here the CDR3 DNA reads TGTGCCAGCAGTTTCGCCCCATCGGGTACCTACGAGCAGTACTTC. Encoded protein: CASSFAPSGTYEQYF. V is TRBV27 and J is TRBJ2-7; no firm D call. The CDR3 has 15 residues. The germline V and J ends were trimmed by 3 bases and 2 bases, with 14 bases remaining between them. The germline CDR1 and CDR2 sequences are MNHEY and SMNVEV (reference sequence).

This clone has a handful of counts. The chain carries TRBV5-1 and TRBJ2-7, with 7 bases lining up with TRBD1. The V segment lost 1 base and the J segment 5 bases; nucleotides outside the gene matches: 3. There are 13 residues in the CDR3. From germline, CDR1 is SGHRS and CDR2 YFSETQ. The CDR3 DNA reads TGCGCCAGCAGCTTGCAGGGGGTCGACGAGCAGTACTTC. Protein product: CASSLQGVDEQYF.

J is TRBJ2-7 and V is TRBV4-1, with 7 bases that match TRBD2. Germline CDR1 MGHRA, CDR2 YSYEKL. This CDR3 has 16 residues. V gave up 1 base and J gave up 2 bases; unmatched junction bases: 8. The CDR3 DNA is TGCGCCAGCAGCCAAGCCCCGCGGGGGATAACCTACGAGCAGTACTTC. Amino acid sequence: CASSQAPRGITYEQYF.

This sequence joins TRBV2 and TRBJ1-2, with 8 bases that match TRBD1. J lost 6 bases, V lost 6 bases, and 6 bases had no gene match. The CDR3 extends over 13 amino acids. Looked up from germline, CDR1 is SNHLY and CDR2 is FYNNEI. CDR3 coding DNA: TGTGCCAGCAGCGACAGGGGATACGATGGCTACACCTTC. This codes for CASSDRGYDGYTF.

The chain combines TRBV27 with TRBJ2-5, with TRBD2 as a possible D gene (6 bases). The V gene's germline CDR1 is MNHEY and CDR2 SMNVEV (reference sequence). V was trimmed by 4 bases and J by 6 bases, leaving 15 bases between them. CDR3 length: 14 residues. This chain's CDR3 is CASSSLARLKTQYF. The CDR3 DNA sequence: TGTGCCAGCAGTTCCCTAGCGCGCTTAAAGACCCAGTACTTC.

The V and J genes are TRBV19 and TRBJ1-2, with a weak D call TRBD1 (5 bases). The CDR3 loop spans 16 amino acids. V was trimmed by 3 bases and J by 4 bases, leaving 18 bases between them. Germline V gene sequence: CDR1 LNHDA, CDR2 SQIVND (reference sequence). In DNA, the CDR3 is TGTGCCAGTAGTATTCAACAGGATCCCCCTATCTATGGCTACACCTTC. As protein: CASSIQQDPPIYGYTF.

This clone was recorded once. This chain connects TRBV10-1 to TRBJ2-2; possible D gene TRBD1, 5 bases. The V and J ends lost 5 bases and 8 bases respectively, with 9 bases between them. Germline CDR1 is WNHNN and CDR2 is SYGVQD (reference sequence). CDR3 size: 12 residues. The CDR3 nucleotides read TGCGCCAGCAGTCAGGGTCGGGGGGAGCTGTTTTTT. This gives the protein CASSQGRGELFF.

The CDR3 reads CASSMRERKYNEQFF. The CDR3, as DNA: TGTGCCAGTAGTATGAGGGAGCGTAAATACAATGAGCAGTTCTTC. The V gene is TRBV19, the J gene TRBJ2-1; D is possibly TRBD2 (5 bases). CDR1 is LNHDA, CDR2 SQIVND, per germline (reference sequence). This CDR3 region has 15 residues. V was cut by 3 bases and J by 4 bases, with 13 bases left in between.

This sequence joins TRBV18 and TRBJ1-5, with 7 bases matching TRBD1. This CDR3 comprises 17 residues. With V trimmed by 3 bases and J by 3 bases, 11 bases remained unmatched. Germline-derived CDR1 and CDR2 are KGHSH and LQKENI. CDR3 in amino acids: CASSPVGIDRANQPQHF. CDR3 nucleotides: TGTGCCAGCTCACCCGTAGGAATAGACAGGGCCAATCAGCCCCAGCATTTT.

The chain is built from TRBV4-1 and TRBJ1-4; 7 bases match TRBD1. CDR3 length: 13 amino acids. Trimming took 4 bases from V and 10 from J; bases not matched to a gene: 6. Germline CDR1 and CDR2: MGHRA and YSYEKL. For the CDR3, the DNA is TGCGCCAGCAGCCCGGGGACAGAAGGAAAACTGTTTTTT. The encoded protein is CASSPGTEGKLFF.

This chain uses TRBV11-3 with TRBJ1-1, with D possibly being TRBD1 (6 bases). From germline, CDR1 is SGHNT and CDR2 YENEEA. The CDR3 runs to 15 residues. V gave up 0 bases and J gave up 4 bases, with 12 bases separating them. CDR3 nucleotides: TGTGCCAGCAGCTTAGATAAGGGGGGGAGCACTGAAGCTTTCTTT. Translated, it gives CASSLDKGGSTEAFF.

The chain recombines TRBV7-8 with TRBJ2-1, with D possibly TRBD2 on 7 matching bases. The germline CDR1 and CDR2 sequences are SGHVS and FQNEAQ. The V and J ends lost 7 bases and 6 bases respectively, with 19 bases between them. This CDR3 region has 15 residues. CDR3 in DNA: TGTGCCAGCATCCCCCCAAGGGGGGGAGCCAATGAGCAGTTCTTC. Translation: CASIPPRGGANEQFF.

The CDR3, as DNA: TGTGCCAGCAGTCCTAGGACTAGAAGTAGTAAAGATACGCAGTATTTT. It translates to CASSPRTRSSKDTQYF. This chain links TRBV27 with TRBJ2-3, with TRBD2 matching over 7 bases. The V segment lost 5 bases and the J segment 5 bases; nucleotides outside the gene matches: 13. Germline CDR1 reads MNHEY; CDR2 reads SMNVEV (reference sequence). This CDR3 is 16 amino acids long.

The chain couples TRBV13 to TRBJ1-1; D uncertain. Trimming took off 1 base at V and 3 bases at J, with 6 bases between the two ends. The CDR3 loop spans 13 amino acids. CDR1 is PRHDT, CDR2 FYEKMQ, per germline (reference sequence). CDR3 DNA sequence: TGTGCCAGCAGCTTAGTCGGGGACACTGAAGCTTTCTTT. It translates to CASSLVGDTEAFF.

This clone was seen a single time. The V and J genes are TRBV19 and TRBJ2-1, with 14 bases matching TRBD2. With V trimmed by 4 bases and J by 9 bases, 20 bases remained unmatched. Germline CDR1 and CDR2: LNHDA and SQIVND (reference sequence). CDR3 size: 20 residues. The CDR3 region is CASSTLAPTGLAGVHGEQFF. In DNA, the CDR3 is TGTGCCAGTAGTACCTTAGCACCTACGGGACTAGCGGGAGTTCATGGTGAGCAGTTCTTC.

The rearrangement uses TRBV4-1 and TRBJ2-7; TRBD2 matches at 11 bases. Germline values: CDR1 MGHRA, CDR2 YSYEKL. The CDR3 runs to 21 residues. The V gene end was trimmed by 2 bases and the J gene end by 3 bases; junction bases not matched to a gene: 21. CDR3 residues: CASSQQSGPGLAVGKVYEQYF. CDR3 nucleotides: TGCGCCAGCAGCCAACAGTCAGGCCCGGGACTAGCGGTGGGAAAGGTCTACGAGCAGTACTTC.

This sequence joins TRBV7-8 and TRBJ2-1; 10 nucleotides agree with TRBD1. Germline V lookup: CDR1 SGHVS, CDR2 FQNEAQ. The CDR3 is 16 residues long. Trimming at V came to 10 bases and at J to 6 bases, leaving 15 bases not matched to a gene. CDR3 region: CATPRQGQGIVNEQFF. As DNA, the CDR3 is TGTGCCACCCCCCGGCAGGGACAGGGGATTGTCAATGAGCAGTTCTTC.